This T cell receptor (beta chain) was profiled in a study of T cells in localized non-small cell lung cancer. Study-level points and caveats: Longer overall survival was linked to higher blood T cell density. Uninvolved adjacent lung, not tumor, had the highest T cell clonality. Heterogeneity stays possible, as sequencing covered only one tumor region.

In the case of this clone: Its antigen remains unknown.

Only in-frame clones appear in the TCRdb table, and some are missing; sequencing was by immunoSEQ multiplex PCR. The data show around 25,000 clones, 92% seen once. V shed 0 bases, J shed 3 bases, and the junction held 2 bases outside the gene matches. The CDR3 is 15 residues long. Germline V gives CDR1 SGHTA, CDR2 FQGNSA. The sample consisted of peripheral blood, taken before any cancer treatment. The genes are TRBV7-2 and TRBJ2-3; TRBD1 matches 8 bases. The sequence derives from a man between 40 and 75 years old with stage III squamous cell lung carcinoma. CDR3 DNA sequence: TGTGCCAGCAGCTTAGCCGGGACAGGTACAGATACGCAGTATTTT. Residues: CASSLAGTGTDTQYF. The full variable domain, completed using reference TRBV7-2 and TRBJ2-3, is GAGVSQSPSNKVTEKGKDVELRCDPISGHTALYWYRQSLGQGLEFLIYFQGNSAPDKSGLPSDRFSAERTGGSVSTLTIQRTQQEDSAVYLCASSLAGTGTDTQYFGPGTRLTVL.